This T cell receptor (beta chain) comes out of a study of shared clonotypes between healthy human individuals. Study information: CD4 naive cells filled three plates per donor, CD4 memory three, CD8 naive two and CD8 memory one.

TCRdb's table, derived via immunoSEQ multiplex PCR, lists solely in-frame clones and lacks some. The data contain a few million clones, roughly 92% of them singletons. This CDR3 comprises 11 residues. V shed 2 bases and J shed 7 bases, with 3 bases lying between them. Germline CDR1 and CDR2: MNHEY and SVGAGI. Regarding this clone: Other DNA variants within this sample encode the same CDR3.

This rearrangement joins TRBV6-5 to TRBJ2-1; no clear D. The source material was naive CD4+ T cells sorted from blood. As for subset: CD45RA+ positively selected. This clonotype was obtained from a man aged 18 to 30 in good health. CDR3 region: CASSYGNEQFF. The DNA for the CDR3 is TGTGCCAGCAGTTACGGGAATGAGCAGTTCTTC.